The rows below give T cell receptor beta chains drawn from one sample of a study of cytomegalovirus exposure and HLA in healthy donors. Sequenced by immunoSEQ multiplex PCR; TCRdb stores in-frame clones only, minus some. The sample includes over 200,000 clones, about 75% of them seen just once. The sample consisted of PBMCs. These receptors were collected from a male donor in good health and CMV-seronegative. CDR3s include the opening cysteine and the closing phenylalanine or tryptophan. D genes are given only for firm matches. A clone size is listed for some rows: how often the clone was seen (once, few, many), or a class if it is expanded.

clone size,V gene,J gene,D gene,CDR3 DNA,CDR3 protein
NA,TRBV6-1,TRBJ1-1,NA,TGTGCCAGCAGTAAAAGGAGGGAGCCGAACACTGAAGCTTTCTTT,CASSKRREPNTEAFF
NA,TRBV6-1,TRBJ1-5,NA,TGTGCCAGCAGTCAAGGGGGGGTGGGCAATCAGCCCCAGCATTTT,CASSQGGVGNQPQHF
NA,TRBV29-1,TRBJ2-1,TRBD2,TGCAGCGTGGGACTAGTTGGGAATGAGCAGTTCTTC,CSVGLVGNEQFF
NA,TRBV2,TRBJ2-1,TRBD2,TGTGCCAGCAGTGAACTAGCGGGAGCATACAATGAGCAGTTCTTC,CASSELAGAYNEQFF
NA,TRBV5-1,TRBJ2-1,TRBD2,TGCGCCAGCAGCTCCGGACTAGCGGGGCCCTACAATGAGCAGTTCTTC,CASSSGLAGPYNEQFF
NA,TRBV9,TRBJ1-3,NA,TGTGCCAGCAGCGTAGACAGTGCTGGAAACACCATATATTTT,CASSVDSAGNTIYF
NA,TRBV7-2,TRBJ2-1,NA,TGTGCCAGCAGCCCCATCTGGAGCCCTTACAATGAGCAGTTCTTC,CASSPIWSPYNEQFF
once,TRBV18,TRBJ2-7,NA,TGTGCCAGCTCTCCCATGGGGGGCTACGAGCAGTACTTC,CASSPMGGYEQYF
few,TRBV5-1,TRBJ2-7,TRBD2,TGCGCCAGCAGCTCCTACATAGCGGGAAACTACGAGCAGTACTTC,CASSSYIAGNYEQYF
NA,TRBV27,TRBJ1-1,NA,TGTGCCAGCAGACCTCAGGCCTTGGGCACTGAAGCTTTCTTT,CASRPQALGTEAFF
NA,TRBV27,TRBJ1-6,NA,TGTGCCAGCAGTTTAATCGGTGATGATTCACCCCTCCACTTT,CASSLIGDDSPLHF
NA,TRBV28,TRBJ1-1,TRBD1,TGTGCCAGCAGTCCTCCGGGACAGGGAGCATTCGGTGAAGCTTTCTTT,CASSPPGQGAFGEAFF
NA,TRBV11-1,TRBJ2-7,TRBD1,TGTGCCAGCAGCCCTGCACCGGGACAGGGGTCCTACGAGCAGTACTTC,CASSPAPGQGSYEQYF
NA,TRBV7-2,TRBJ1-2,NA,TGTGCCAGCAGCTCATCTGGGGGGGGTGACTATGGCTACACCTTC,CASSSSGGGDYGYTF
few,TRBV6-5,TRBJ1-2,NA,TGTGCCAGCAGTTACTCAGGGGCTACTAACTATGGCTACACCTTC,CASSYSGATNYGYTF
NA,TRBV7-9,TRBJ2-2,TRBD1,TGTGCCAGCAGCTTAAGGGGACAGATGAACACCGGGGAGCTGTTTTTT,CASSLRGQMNTGELFF
NA,TRBV7-2,TRBJ1-4,TRBD1,TGTGCCAGCAGCCGGACAGGGGCTGGTAATGAAAAACTGTTTTTT,CASSRTGAGNEKLFF
NA,TRBV9,TRBJ1-2,NA,TGTGCCAGCAGCGTAGGGGAGCAGCGGGGCTACACCTTC,CASSVGEQRGYTF
few,TRBV9,TRBJ2-5,NA,TGTGCCAGCAGCGTATTTTGGACACCCGAAGAGACCCAGTACTTC,CASSVFWTPEETQYF
NA,TRBV7-9,TRBJ1-5,NA,TGTTCCAGCAGCTTAGTCGGGAGGCCCCAGCATTTT,CSSSLVGRPQHF
NA,TRBV7-2,TRBJ2-7,TRBD2,TGTGCCAGCAGCCCGCCGACTAGCGGAAACTACGAGCAGTACTTC,CASSPPTSGNYEQYF
NA,TRBV10-3,TRBJ1-1,TRBD1,TGTGCCATCAGTAAGACAGGGTTGAACACTGAAGCTTTCTTT,CAISKTGLNTEAFF
NA,TRBV27,TRBJ2-7,NA,TGTGCCAGCAGCCCCCCCTGGGGGCGAGGTGGGTACGAGCAGTACTTC,CASSPPWGRGGYEQYF
NA,TRBV6-6,TRBJ2-3,TRBD2,TGTGCCAGCAAAAGGGAGGGAACAACAGATACGCAGTATTTT,CASKREGTTDTQYF
NA,TRBV7-3,TRBJ1-5,NA,TGTGCCAGCAGCCCCGGACCAGGGAGCAATCAGCCCCAGCATTTT,CASSPGPGSNQPQHF
NA,TRBV6-5,TRBJ2-3,TRBD2,TGTGCCAGCAGTTCGGGGGGGGCAGATACGCAGTATTTT,CASSSGGADTQYF
NA,TRBV27,TRBJ2-2,NA,TGTGCCAGCAGCTCCCCCGGACAGACAAACACCGGGGAGCTGTTTTTT,CASSSPGQTNTGELFF
NA,TRBV30,TRBJ2-7,TRBD2,TGTGCCTGGGGACTAGCGGGAGGGCCTCCCTCCTACGAGCAGTACTTC,CAWGLAGGPPSYEQYF
few,TRBV7-9,TRBJ1-3,TRBD1,TGTGCCAGCAGACCGGAACAGGGGGCGAGAAACACCATATATTTT,CASRPEQGARNTIYF
NA,TRBV5-6,TRBJ2-3,TRBD2,TGTGCCAGCTTAAGCGGGATCAGCACAGATACGCAGTATTTT,CASLSGISTDTQYF
NA,TRBV9,TRBJ2-7,NA,TGTGCCAGCAGCCTAGGCGGCACCAGCTACGAGCAGTACTTC,CASSLGGTSYEQYF
once,TRBV7-2,TRBJ2-1,TRBD2,TGTGCCAGCAGCCAGTACACCGGACTAGCGGCAAATGAGCAGTTCTTC,CASSQYTGLAANEQFF
NA,TRBV5-1,TRBJ1-4,NA,TGCGCCAGCAGTACAGGCAGCTTAGGTGAAAAACTGTTTTTT,CASSTGSLGEKLFF
NA,TRBV21-1,TRBJ2-7,NA,TGTGCCAGCAGCAGGGGACAGGGTGCCTGCGAGCAGTACTTC,CASSRGQGACEQYF
NA,TRBV5-6,TRBJ2-1,NA,TGTGCCAGCAGCCGGGGGACAGCCGATTACAATGAGCAGTTCTTC,CASSRGTADYNEQFF
NA,TRBV4-2,TRBJ2-1,TRBD2,TGTGCCAGCAGCCTCAGACTAGCGGGAAACAATGAGCAGTTCTTC,CASSLRLAGNNEQFF
NA,TRBV5-1,TRBJ2-1,TRBD2,TGCGCCACCAGACGTAGCGGGTACAATGAGCAGTTCTTC,CATRRSGYNEQFF
NA,TRBV7-2,TRBJ2-7,NA,TGTGCCAGCAGCTTAGAGAGGCTATACGAGCAGTACTTC,CASSLERLYEQYF
NA,TRBV30,TRBJ2-3,TRBD2,TGTGCCTGGAGTCAGCGGGGGGGAACAGATACGCAGTATTTT,CAWSQRGGTDTQYF
few,TRBV6-6,TRBJ1-2,NA,TGTGCCAGCAGTTCCGACTATGGCTACACCTTC,CASSSDYGYTF
NA,TRBV28,TRBJ1-1,NA,TGTGCCAGCAGTTATTCACAGGGTGGTGTAAAGAGAGCTTTCTTT,CASSYSQGGVKRAFF
NA,TRBV28,TRBJ2-1,TRBD2,TGTGCCACCTCCCCCGGGACTAGCGGGAGGAATGAGCAGTTCTTC,CATSPGTSGRNEQFF
NA,TRBV9,TRBJ1-1,NA,TGTGCCAGCAGCATCCGACAGGAGAACACTGAAGCTTTCTTT,CASSIRQENTEAFF
NA,TRBV7-9,TRBJ1-1,TRBD1,TGTGCCACCGGAGGGGGCCGTGAAGCTTTCTTT,CATGGGREAFF
NA,TRBV5-1,TRBJ2-7,NA,TGCGCCAGCAGCTTGAATAACGAGCAGTACTTC,CASSLNNEQYF
NA,TRBV28,TRBJ2-7,TRBD1,TGTGCCAGCACCGGGACAGGGGAAGCCTACGAGCAGTACTTC,CASTGTGEAYEQYF
NA,TRBV14,TRBJ2-7,TRBD2,TGTGCCAGCAGCTATGTAGCGGGAGACGCCTCCTACGAGCAGTACTTC,CASSYVAGDASYEQYF
NA,TRBV19,TRBJ2-5,NA,TGTGCCAGTAGTATACTGGACAGCCAAGAGACCCAGTACTTC,CASSILDSQETQYF
many,TRBV4-2,TRBJ2-2,TRBD1,TGTGCCAGCAGCGAACACAGGGGGCGGACCGGGGAGCTGTTTTTT,CASSEHRGRTGELFF
few,TRBV13,TRBJ1-1,NA,TGTGCCAGCAGCTTTCGCACTGAAGCTTTCTTT,CASSFRTEAFF
NA,TRBV2,TRBJ2-7,NA,TGTGCCGGTACCGGGGGGCACAACTCCTACGAGCAGTACTTC,CAGTGGHNSYEQYF